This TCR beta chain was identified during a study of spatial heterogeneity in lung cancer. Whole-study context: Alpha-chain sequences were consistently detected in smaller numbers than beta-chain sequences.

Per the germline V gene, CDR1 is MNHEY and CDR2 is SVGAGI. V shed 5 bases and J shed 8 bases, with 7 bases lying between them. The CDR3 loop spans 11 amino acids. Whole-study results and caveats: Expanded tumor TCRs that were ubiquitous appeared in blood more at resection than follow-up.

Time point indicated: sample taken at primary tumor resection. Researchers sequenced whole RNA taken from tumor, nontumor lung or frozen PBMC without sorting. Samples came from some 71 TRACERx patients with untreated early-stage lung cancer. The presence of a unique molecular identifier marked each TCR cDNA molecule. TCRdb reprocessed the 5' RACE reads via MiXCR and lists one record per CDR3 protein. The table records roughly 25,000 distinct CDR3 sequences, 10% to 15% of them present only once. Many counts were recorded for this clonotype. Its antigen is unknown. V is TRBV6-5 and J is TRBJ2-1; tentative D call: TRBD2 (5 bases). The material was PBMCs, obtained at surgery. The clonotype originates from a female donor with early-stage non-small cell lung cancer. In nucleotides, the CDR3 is TGTGCCAGCAGTCGGCGGGATGAGCAGTTCTTC. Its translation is CASSRRDEQFF.